This T cell receptor beta chain was recorded in a study of T cells in narcolepsy. V was trimmed by 1 base and J by 1 base, leaving 8 bases between them. The CDR3 is 15 amino acids. CDR1 MGHRA and CDR2 YSYEKL come from the germline V gene. Method: immunoSEQ multiplex PCR; TCRdb's copy keeps in-frame clones and lacks some. The sample has 30,000 to 35,000 clones; about nine tenths are singletons. The sequencing sample was made of CD45RA- memory CD4+ T cells from PBMCs. V usage is TRBV4-1 and J usage is TRBJ1-5, with D tentatively TRBD1 (6 bases). This sequence was found in a human donor with narcolepsy. CDR3 in DNA: TGCGCCAGCAGCCAAGGGGGGGCAAGCAATCAGCCCCAGCATTTT. Translation gives CASSQGGASNQPQHF.